This T cell receptor beta chain was obtained from a study of blood T cell repertoires in COVID-19. Germline V gene sequence: CDR1 MGHRA, CDR2 YSYEKL. The J segment lost 3 bases and the V segment lost 5 bases, leaving 5 bases of the junction unmatched. The CDR3 consists of 14 residues. The study recruited people aged about 18 to 90 years across approximately 24 US areas. Libraries were prepared by immunoSEQ multiplex PCR; TCRdb keeps only in-frame clonotypes and omits some of them. This table has fewer than 300,000 clones, about 87% appearing once. Sequencing was carried out using PBMCs or T cells enriched from blood (not recorded which). The rearrangement joins TRBV4-1 to TRBJ2-3, with TRBD2 matching 7 bases. The TCR comes from a woman aged 40 to 55 with acute COVID-19. CDR3: CASSFLADTDTQYF. The DNA for the CDR3 is TGCGCCAGCAGCTTCCTAGCGGATACAGATACGCAGTATTTT.